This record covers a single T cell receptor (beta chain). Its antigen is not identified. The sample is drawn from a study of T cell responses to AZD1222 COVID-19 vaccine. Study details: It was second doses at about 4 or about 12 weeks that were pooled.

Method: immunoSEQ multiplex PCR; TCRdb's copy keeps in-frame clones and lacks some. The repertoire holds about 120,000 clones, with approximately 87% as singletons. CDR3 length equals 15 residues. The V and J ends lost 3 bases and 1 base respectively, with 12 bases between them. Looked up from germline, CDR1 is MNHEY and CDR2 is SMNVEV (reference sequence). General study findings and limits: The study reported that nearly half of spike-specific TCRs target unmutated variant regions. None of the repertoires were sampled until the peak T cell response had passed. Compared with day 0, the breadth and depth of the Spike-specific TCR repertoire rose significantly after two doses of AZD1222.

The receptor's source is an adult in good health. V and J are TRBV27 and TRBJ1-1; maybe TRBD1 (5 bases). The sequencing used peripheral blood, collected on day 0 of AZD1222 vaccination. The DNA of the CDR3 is TGTGCCAGCAGTTTCTCGGGACGGGCGAACACTGAAGCTTTCTTT. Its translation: CASSFSGRANTEAFF.